This passage covers 29 T cell receptor beta chains from one sample sequenced in a study of blood T cells in healthy people across ages. Together with a sample-barcoded 5' primer, a J-beta primer mix was included in a second PCR lasting roughly 7 to 11 cycles. TCRdb itself ran the 5' RACE reads through MiXCR, one entry per CDR3 protein. The table lists some 670,000 distinct CDR3 sequences, over 40% of them singletons, with approximately 15% in the top ten. The sample taken for sequencing was blood. These receptors originate from a woman of 80 years or more in good health.

In regard to this clonotype: A clone one base away is much larger, so this may be a read error. The V gene is TRBV12-3 or TRBV12-4, the J gene TRBJ1-6, with a tentative D call TRBD1 (6 bases). The CDR3 loop spans 15 amino acids. The CDR3 spells CVSSLGTPNNSPLHF. CDR3 nucleotides: TGTGTCAGCAGTCTCGGGACACCTAATAATTCACCCCTCCACTTT.

This clonotype appeared a few times. The J gene is TRBJ1-5, the V gene TRBV30, with D tentatively TRBD1 (5 bases). V was trimmed by 5 bases and J by 2 bases, leaving 10 bases between them. CDR3 length: 13 amino acids. In germline, CDR1 is GTSNPN, CDR2 SVGIG (reference sequence). CDR3 loop: CAWGVGGNQPQHF. For the CDR3, the DNA is TGTGCCTGGGGGGTAGGGGGCAATCAGCCCCAGCATTTT.

This clonotype has at least ten counts. The rearrangement links TRBV3-1 to TRBJ2-7, with D tentatively TRBD1 (5 bases). Trimming pared 4 bases from V and 3 bases from J, leaving 28 bases between. Germline loops: CDR1 LGHDT, CDR2 YNNKEL (reference sequence). The CDR3 is made up of 19 amino acids. CDR3 DNA: TGTGCCAGCAGCCCTGGGTCTGTGGCGTTTACGGGTAGGGGCTACGAGCAGTACTTC. This codes for CASSPGSVAFTGRGYEQYF.

This clonotype was picked up one time. The chain joins TRBV27 to TRBJ2-5; maybe TRBD2 (5 bases). The better agreement between TRBJ2-7 and the DNA end casts doubt on the J call. This CDR3 has 15 residues. From germline, CDR1 is MNHEY and CDR2 SMNVEV (reference sequence). The CDR3 spells CASSPRAGSAYEQYF. CDR3 coding DNA: TGTGCCAGCAGCCCTCGTGCGGGCTCCGCCTACGAGCAGTACTTC.

In the case of this clonotype: A much larger clone differs by one base, so this may be a read error. This sequence joins TRBV4-1 and TRBJ2-4, with D perhaps matching TRBD1 (5 bases). The assigned J gene may be wrong: the sequence end matches TRBJ2-7 better. This CDR3 spans 15 amino acids. Germline V lookup: CDR1 MGHRA, CDR2 YSYEKL. In DNA form, the CDR3 reads TGCGCCAGCAGCCAAGATGGGGCAGCTGCTATCGAGCAGTACTTC. This sequence encodes CASSQDGAAAIEQYF.

This clonotype was seen at least ten times. The chain combines TRBV9 with TRBJ1-2; D is unclear. The V gene lost 1 base and the J gene lost 4 bases, with 17 bases spanning the gap. The CDR3 consists of 16 residues. The germline V gene encodes CDR1 SGDLS and CDR2 YYNGEE. The CDR3 DNA reads as TGTGCCAGCAGCGTACAGTCGGGCCCTCCGGGCTATGGCTACACCTTC. It is translated as CASSVQSGPPGYGYTF.

The table lists this clonotype with a few counts. The chain couples TRBV2 to TRBJ1-6; 7 bases are a match to TRBD1. Trimming at V came to 9 bases and at J to 6 bases, leaving 8 bases not matched to a gene. The CDR3 runs 14 residues. Germline CDR1 reads SNHLY; CDR2 reads FYNNEI. CDR3: CARGTAGGNSPLHF. The DNA for the CDR3 is TGTGCCAGGGGGACAGCCGGGGGTAATTCACCCCTCCACTTT. The entire variable domain, with the rest obtained from reference TRBV2 and TRBJ1-6, is as follows: EPEVTQTPSHQVTQMGQEVILRCVPISNHLYFYWYRQILGQKVEFLVSFYNNEISEKSEIFDDQFSVERPDGSNFTLKIRSTKLEDSAMYFCARGTAGGNSPLHFGNGTRLTVT.

This clonotype was detected only a few times. A much larger clone lies a single base off, so this may be a read error. This chain connects TRBV10-3 to TRBJ2-5; tentative D call: TRBD2 (6 bases). Trimming took 11 bases from V and 2 from J, leaving 12 bases between them. The length of the CDR3 is 12 residues. Germline CDR1 is ENHRY and CDR2 is SYGVKD. Here the CDR3 reads CAVAGLQETQYF. CDR3 bases: TGTGCCGTGGCGGGGTTACAAGAGACCCAGTACTTC.

This clonotype was observed at least ten times. CDR3: CASSQRVLRESRVEQFF. The CDR3 DNA sequence: TGCGCCAGCAGCCAAAGGGTGTTGCGGGAGAGTAGAGTTGAGCAGTTCTTC. The rearrangement uses TRBV4-1 and TRBJ2-1, with TRBD2 identical over 7 bases. Germline CDR1 reads MGHRA; CDR2 reads YSYEKL. V trimming: 2 bases; J trimming: 9 bases; junction bases outside the gene matches: 16. There are 17 residues in the CDR3.

The table lists this clonotype with many counts. The chain employs TRBV24-1 and TRBJ2-3; 8 bases match TRBD1. The trim removed 3 bases at V and 6 bases at J, leaving 10 bases unmatched. The CDR3 covers 16 residues. CDR1 is KGHDR, CDR2 SFDVKD, per germline. DNA for the CDR3: TGTGCCACCAGTGATCCGACGGACAGGGCCGGCGATACGCAGTATTTT. Its translation: CATSDPTDRAGDTQYF.

This chain joins TRBV18 and TRBJ2-7; a possible D gene is TRBD2 (5 bases). Germline assignment: CDR1 KGHSH and CDR2 LQKENI. The length of the CDR3 is 16 residues. V shed 5 bases and J shed 4 bases, with 21 bases lying between them. This CDR3 reads CASSVRGPYPGYEQYF. The CDR3, as DNA: TGTGCCAGCTCAGTTCGGGGTCCATACCCGGGGTACGAGCAGTACTTC.

This clonotype was observed a single time. This chain joins TRBV29-1 and TRBJ2-3; 10 bases fit TRBD2. CDR3 length: 16 residues. Trimming cost V 1 base and J 6 bases; bases outside gene matches: 10. CDR1 is SQVTM and CDR2 is ANQGSEA in the germline V gene. The CDR3 sequence is CSVEGPAGGDRDTQYF. The CDR3 DNA reads as TGCAGCGTTGAAGGTCCAGCGGGGGGGGACAGGGATACGCAGTATTTT.

Points on this clonotype: This could be a read error, since a much larger clone is one nucleotide away. The V gene is TRBV6-6, the J gene TRBJ2-6; TRBD2 is a possible D gene (5 bases). CDR3 length: 14 amino acids. Looked up from germline, CDR1 is MNHNY and CDR2 is SVGAGI (reference sequence). Trimming left V 5 bases short and J 5 bases short, with 10 bases between. CDR3 residues: CASSAEGWANVLTF. DNA of the CDR3: TGTGCCAGCAGTGCCGAGGGCTGGGCCAACGTCCTGACTTTC.

In its sample, this clonotype was seen many times. The chain employs TRBV12-3 or TRBV12-4 and TRBJ1-2, with a weak D call TRBD1 (5 bases). The CDR3 extends over 14 amino acids. Deletions cut 5 bases from V and 6 bases from J, with 16 bases between. CDR3 bases: TGTGCCAGCAGTCCCCTGGGGGGAAGAGATGGCTACACCTTC. As protein: CASSPLGGRDGYTF.

With regard to this clonotype: A read error may be the cause here, since a much bigger clone is one base away. The DNA for the CDR3 is TGCGCCAGCAGCTCGGTTTCCCGGGATGAGCAGTACTTC. Translation: CASSSVSRDEQYF. The V gene is TRBV5-1, the J gene TRBJ2-7; a possible D gene is TRBD2 (5 bases). V was cut by 3 bases and J by 7 bases, with 14 bases left in between. Germline V gene data show CDR1 as SGHRS and CDR2 as YFSETQ. The CDR3 has 13 amino acids.

This clonotype was seen a handful of times. Possible read error: a much larger clone is one base away. The rearrangement joins TRBV2 to TRBJ2-7; D is unclear. CDR1 is SNHLY, CDR2 FYNNEI, per germline. This CDR3 region has 12 residues. The V end was cut by 6 bases, the J end by 7 bases, with 13 bases between. CDR3 in DNA: TGTGCCAGCAGGCGCGATAACAATGAGCAGTACTTC. Encoded protein: CASRRDNNEQYF.

The CDR3: CASSDVKWSRGYTF. In DNA, the CDR3 is TGTGCCAGCAGTGATGTAAAATGGTCCCGCGGCTACACCTTC. V and J are TRBV6-5 and TRBJ1-2; no definite D call. V was clipped by 5 bases and J by 8 bases, with 18 bases between them. The CDR3 covers 14 residues. Germline V CDR1 and CDR2: MNHEY, SVGAGI.

A few counts support this clonotype. A much more abundant neighbour one base away suggests this may be a read error. The chain employs TRBV2 and TRBJ2-3; 10 bases are shared with TRBD2. V dropped 7 bases and J dropped 0; count of bases not matched to a gene: 4. In germline, CDR1 is SNHLY, CDR2 FYNNEI. The CDR3 contains 15 residues. The CDR3 protein is CASKGLAVSTDTQYF. The DNA for the CDR3 is TGTGCCAGCAAAGGACTAGCGGTCAGCACAGATACGCAGTATTTT. The full variable domain, rest sourced from reference TRBV2 and TRBJ2-3, is EPEVTQTPSHQVTQMGQEVILRCVPISNHLYFYWYRQILGQKVEFLVSFYNNEISEKSEIFDDQFSVERPDGSNFTLKIRSTKLEDSAMYFCASKGLAVSTDTQYFGPGTRLTVL.

The chain recombines TRBV29-1 with TRBJ1-5; D not resolved. V was pared by 7 bases and J by 6 bases, with 7 bases between. The CDR3 is 10 residues long. Per germline, CDR1 SQVTM and CDR2 ANQGSEA. In nucleotides, the CDR3 is TGCAGCGAGTTAGGTCAGCCCCAGCATTTT. Translation: CSELGQPQHF.

The chain uses TRBV7-2 and TRBJ2-7; no clear D gene. The J call may be wrong; the DNA end is better matched by TRBJ2-5. Germline CDR1 and CDR2: SGHTA and FQGNSA. The CDR3 sequence is 14 residues long. CDR3: CASSLGSNGETQYF. The DNA of the CDR3 is TGTGCCAGCAGCTTAGGTTCTAACGGGGAGACCCAGTACTTC.

Comment on this clonotype: A read error is possible here, since a much larger clone lies one base away. The chain is built from TRBV20-1 and TRBJ2-7, with TRBD2 matching over 7 bases. J lost 5 bases, V lost 4 bases, and 5 bases had no gene match. The germline gives CDR1 DFQATT, CDR2 SNEGSKA (reference sequence). This CDR3 contains 12 residues. The CDR3 loop reads CSAMAGVNEQYF. Here the CDR3 DNA reads TGCAGTGCTATGGCGGGAGTCAACGAGCAGTACTTC.

Worth noting for this clonotype: A clone one base away is much larger, so this may be a read error. This sequence joins TRBV7-8 and TRBJ2-1; the D call may be TRBD1 or TRBD2 (5 bases each). Germline lookup yields CDR1 SGHVS and CDR2 FQNEAQ. The CDR3 loop spans 15 amino acids. In DNA form, the CDR3 reads TGTGCCGGCAGCTTAAAGAGGGGAACCTTCACGGAGCAGTTCTTC. This translates into CAGSLKRGTFTEQFF.

This clonotype was seen repeatedly, ten times or more. The J gene is TRBJ2-5, the V gene TRBV9; TRBD2 might be the D (6 bases). CDR1 is SGDLS, CDR2 YYNGEE, per germline. Trimming stripped 1 base from V and 4 bases from J, with 14 bases between. This CDR3 contains 15 residues. The CDR3 region has the DNA TGTGCCAGCAGCGTATCGGGAGTGGCGGGAGAGACCCAGTACTTC. Translated: CASSVSGVAGETQYF.

The chain is built from TRBV4-3 and TRBJ2-1; 7 bases align to TRBD2. The CDR3 contains 15 residues. Germline assignment: CDR1 LGHNA and CDR2 YSLEER. The ends lost 0 bases at V and 7 bases at J; junction bases unmatched: 6. This CDR3 reads CASSQDVGGGNEQFF. In nucleotides, the CDR3 is TGCGCCAGCAGCCAAGATGTCGGCGGGGGTAATGAGCAGTTCTTC.

The rearrangement links TRBV3-1 to TRBJ1-5, with TRBD1 matching 7 bases. The germline V gene encodes CDR1 LGHDT and CDR2 YNNKEL (reference sequence). CDR3 length: 15 amino acids. V dropped 2 bases and J dropped 6; count of bases not matched to a gene: 7. CDR3 protein: CASSQTPTGAQPQHF. The CDR3 coding sequence is TGTGCCAGCAGCCAAACCCCCACAGGGGCTCAGCCCCAGCATTTT. Using reference TRBV3-1 and TRBJ1-5 for the parts outside the CDR3, the full variable domain is DTAVSQTPKYLVTQMGNDKSIKCEQNLGHDTMYWYKQDSKKFLKIMFSYNNKELIINETVPNRFSPKSPDKAHLNLHINSLELGDSAVYFCASSQTPTGAQPQHFGDGTRLSIL.

Concerning this clonotype itself: A read error may explain this, as a much larger clone is one base away. The chain is built from TRBV2 and TRBJ2-1, with D perhaps TRBD2 (6 bases). This CDR3 comprises 15 residues. Germline CDR1 SNHLY, CDR2 FYNNEI. Here the CDR3 reads CAGSTGPAGYNEQFF. The CDR3 region has the DNA TGTGCCGGCAGCACGGGACCAGCGGGCTACAATGAGCAGTTCTTC.

This clonotype was seen many times. The chain recombines TRBV29-1 with TRBJ2-5; 7 nucleotides match TRBD1. The CDR3 consists of 14 residues. Germline CDR1 SQVTM, CDR2 ANQGSEA. V gave up 8 bases and J gave up 5 bases; unmatched junction bases: 14. The CDR3 nucleotides are TGCAGCAAAATTTCACAGGGGAATAGCGAGACCCAGTACTTC. Its protein product is CSKISQGNSETQYF.

This chain joins TRBV29-1 and TRBJ2-7; possibly TRBD1 for D (5 bases). Germline values: CDR1 SQVTM, CDR2 ANQGSEA. Trimming took off 1 base at V and 6 bases at J, with 10 bases between the two ends. The CDR3 loop spans 12 amino acids. DNA for the CDR3: TGCAGCGTTGAAGGGGGCCACGGCGAGCAGTACTTC. It encodes CSVEGGHGEQYF.

This clonotype was found a few times. The chain is built from TRBV27 and TRBJ2-5, with 7 nucleotides matching TRBD1. The CDR3 spans 13 residues. J gave up 11 bases and V 4 bases, and 10 bases lay outside the gene matches. Germline V lookup: CDR1 MNHEY, CDR2 SMNVEV (reference sequence). In DNA form, the CDR3 reads TGTGCCAGCAGTTCCATTCAGGGGACAGAGCAGTACTTC. Residues: CASSSIQGTEQYF.